The sample holds one count of the clone carrying this T cell receptor beta chain. These data come from a study of blood T cell repertoires in COVID-19. The overall study: Sample material is recorded as cDNA or gDNA derived from T cells, B-cell-depleted T cells, or PBMCs.

Source study methods: Using reference gene primer amplification, nucleated cell counts were estimated. TCRdb's table, derived via immunoSEQ multiplex PCR, lists solely in-frame clones and lacks some. That table supplies the V and J calls and clone size; D and trimming were determined from the DNA. The sample contains about 110,000 clones, 70% to 90% of which appear only once. Per the germline V gene, CDR1 is SGHVS and CDR2 is FNYEAQ. CDR3 length: 13 amino acids. With 5 bases removed from V and 5 bases from J, the gap between germline ends came to 9 bases. The TCR was taken from a man aged 45-65 years with active or convalescent COVID-19. This sequence joins TRBV7-6 and TRBJ2-2; possible D gene TRBD2, 5 bases. The sample was peripheral blood. Here the CDR3 DNA reads TGTGCCAGCAGCCATTCGGGGACCGGGGAGCTGTTTTTT. This gives the protein CASSHSGTGELFF.